The 17 T cell receptor beta chains in this list originate from one sample, sequenced in a study of blood T cells in healthy people across ages. Primers used in a second PCR of roughly 7 to 12 cycles were a sample-barcoded 5' primer and a J-beta primer mix. TCRdb recomputed calls from the 5' RACE reads with MiXCR, one row per CDR3 protein. This sample has about 1.1 million distinct CDR3 sequences, with approximately 38% found just once. Source material: blood. Receptors originate from a man younger than 35 in good health.

The chain uses TRBV12-3 or TRBV12-4 and TRBJ2-7, with 7 bases that match TRBD1. The CDR3 consists of 14 residues. V lost 6 bases to trimming and J lost 5 bases; unmatched junction nucleotides: 10. CDR3 amino acids: CASSPRQGPHEQYF. The DNA for the CDR3 is TGTGCCAGCAGCCCACGACAGGGCCCCCACGAGCAGTACTTC.

J is TRBJ2-1 and V is TRBV10-3, with a possible D match to TRBD1 (5 bases). V lost 7 bases to trimming and J lost 8 bases, with 9 bases between them. Germline CDR1 is ENHRY and CDR2 is SYGVKD. The CDR3 is made up of 11 amino acids. The CDR3 coding sequence is TGTGCCATCAAATGGGGCGATGAGCAGTTCTTC. This encodes CAIKWGDEQFF.

With respect to this clonotype: Mismatch with germline at one junction end may stem from a read error. The V gene is TRBV20-1, the J gene TRBJ2-3; D possibly matches TRBD1 or TRBD2 (5 bases each). The CDR3 covers 13 residues. Germline-derived CDR1 and CDR2 are DFQATT and SNEGSKA (reference sequence). The CDR3 here is CSANGASTDTRYF. CDR3 coding DNA: TGCAGTGCTAACGGGGCTAGCACAGATACGCGGTATTTT.

This clonotype was detected ten times or more. The chain carries TRBV28 and TRBJ1-1; D is undetermined. The CDR3 contains 14 residues. V dropped 7 bases and J dropped 1 base, with 13 bases sitting between them. The V gene's germline CDR1 is MDHEN and CDR2 SYDVKM. CDR3 sequence reads: CASTRSGRNTEAFF. CDR3 nucleotides: TGTGCCAGCACGCGGTCCGGGAGGAACACTGAAGCTTTCTTT.

This clonotype was counted a few times. This chain links TRBV20-1 with TRBJ2-3; D could derive from TRBD1 or TRBD2 (5 bases each). The CDR3 runs 14 residues. Trimming removed 0 bases from V and 6 bases from J, with 13 bases in between. Germline V gene data show CDR1 as DFQATT and CDR2 as SNEGSKA (reference sequence). CDR3 bases: TGCAGTGCTAGAGATACAGGAGGATCGGATACGCAGTATTTT. Amino acids: CSARDTGGSDTQYF.

As regards this clonotype: With a much larger clone just one base away, this may be a read error. This sequence joins TRBV5-1 and TRBJ2-3; D may correspond to TRBD1 or TRBD2 (5 bases each). The CDR3 totals 16 residues. The V gene lost 4 bases and the J gene lost 5 bases, with 20 bases spanning the gap. Germline CDR1 is SGHRS and CDR2 is YFSETQ. The CDR3 spells CASSGPGTTFGDTQYF. The DNA for the CDR3 is TGCGCCAGCAGCGGGCCTGGGACGACGTTCGGAGATACGCAGTATTTT.

This clonotype was seen once. The chain is built from TRBV7-9 and TRBJ2-1, with TRBD1 identical over 9 bases. This CDR3 contains 17 residues. After removal of 5 bases from V and 10 bases from J, the junction contained 18 bases not matched to a gene. Germline CDR1 reads SEHNR; CDR2 reads FQNEAQ (reference sequence). CDR3 nucleotides: TGTGCCAGCAGCCTACGACCGGGACAGGGTATGGTCTACGAGCAGTTCTTC. Protein: CASSLRPGQGMVYEQFF. The whole variable domain, filled in from reference TRBV7-9 and TRBJ2-1, reads DTGVSQNPRHKITKRGQNVTFRCDPISEHNRLYWYRQTLGQGPEFLTYFQNEAQLEKSRLLSDRFSAERPKGSFSTLEIQRTEQGDSAMYLCASSLRPGQGMVYEQFFGPGTRLTVL.

This clonotype was counted ten times or more. V is TRBV5-1 and J is TRBJ2-5; D ambiguous. The V gene lost 4 bases and the J gene lost 11 bases, with 18 bases spanning the gap. Germline V gene lookup returns CDR1 SGHRS and CDR2 YFSETQ. The CDR3 length is 13 residues. The chain's CDR3 is CASSGWGYNEQYF. The CDR3 DNA follows: TGCGCCAGCAGCGGGTGGGGTTACAATGAGCAGTACTTC.

This clonotype was found a few times. The J gene is TRBJ2-3, the V gene TRBV6-5; no definite D call. This CDR3 spans 13 amino acids. The germline V gene has CDR1 MNHEY and CDR2 SVGAGI. V lost 2 bases to trimming and J lost 2 bases, with 5 bases between them. The CDR3 bases are TGTGCCAGCAGTTACCTCACCACAGATACGCAGTATTTT. Protein sequence: CASSYLTTDTQYF.

This sequence joins TRBV12-3 or TRBV12-4 and TRBJ2-3; D gene ambiguous. Trimming shortened V by 6 bases and J by 5 bases, and 12 bases separated the two germline ends. The CDR3 is 13 amino acids. CDR3 region: CASRVEERDTQYF. As DNA, the CDR3 is TGTGCCAGCAGAGTTGAGGAAAGAGATACGCAGTATTTT.

Note on this clonotype: The junction and the germline gene differ at one end; a read error may be behind it. The V and J genes are TRBV11-2 and TRBJ2-1, with D uncertain. CDR1 and CDR2 from the germline V gene are SGHAT and FQNNGV. CDR3 length equals 13 residues. CDR3 sequence (DNA): TGTGCCAGCAGCACGTACGCCTACAGTGAGCAGTTCTTC. Translating it yields CASSTYAYSEQFF.

Only one count was recorded for this clonotype. J is TRBJ2-2 and V is TRBV20-1, with D possibly called TRBD1 or TRBD2 (5 bases each). Germline V gives CDR1 DFQATT, CDR2 SNEGSKA (reference sequence). The ends were cut back, 1 base at V and 3 bases at J, with 12 bases in the middle. The CDR3 runs to 15 residues. CDR3 nucleotides: TGCAGTGCTAGAGGCTACGGGGCCGACACCGGGGAGCTGTTTTTT. Its translation: CSARGYGADTGELFF.

Many counts were recorded for this clonotype. The chain joins TRBV29-1 to TRBJ2-1; D is perhaps TRBD1 or TRBD2 (5 bases each). With 6 bases removed from V and 8 bases from J, the gap between germline ends came to 17 bases. Germline CDR1 and CDR2: SQVTM and ANQGSEA. The length of the CDR3 is 13 residues. In nucleotides, the CDR3 is TGCAGCGTATACCTTCAGGGAGCACATGAGCAGTTCTTC. This translates into CSVYLQGAHEQFF.

V usage is TRBV6-6 and J usage is TRBJ2-5; maybe TRBD1 (6 bases). Trimming cost V 2 bases and J 11 bases, with 24 bases left between them. The V gene's germline CDR1 is MNHNY and CDR2 SVGAGI (reference sequence). The CDR3 consists of 16 residues. The DNA for the CDR3 is TGTGCCAGCAGTTACCGGGACAACGCTTTTTCGGGTGAGCAGTACTTC. It specifies CASSYRDNAFSGEQYF.

This clonotype was found a few times. The rearrangement links TRBV15 to TRBJ1-2, with a tentative D call TRBD1 (6 bases). There are 13 residues in the CDR3. Germline V CDR1 and CDR2: LNHNV, YYDKDF (reference sequence). The V and J ends lost 2 bases and 4 bases respectively, with 8 bases between them. In DNA form, the CDR3 reads TGTGCCACCAGCAGACAGGGGACCTATGGCTACACCTTC. This encodes CATSRQGTYGYTF.

The table lists this clonotype with a few counts. The chain employs TRBV20-1 and TRBJ2-3; 8 bases are shared with TRBD2. The CDR3 is made up of 14 amino acids. The germline gives CDR1 DFQATT, CDR2 SNEGSKA (reference sequence). In DNA form, the CDR3 reads TGCAGGCCGGGGGGAAGCGGGGGACCAGATACGCAGTATTTT. Its protein is CRPGGSGGPDTQYF.

This clonotype has just a few counts. The chain combines TRBV5-1 with TRBJ1-1; the match to TRBD1 covers 10 bases. Unmatched junction bases numbered 11, after V lost 3 bases and J lost 9 bases. CDR3 length: 15 residues. The V gene's germline CDR1 is SGHRS and CDR2 YFSETQ. Written as DNA, the CDR3 is TGCGCCAGCAGCTCTTTGACAGGGGGCGAGGGGAAAGCTTTCTTT. This translates into CASSSLTGGEGKAFF.